The 21 T cell receptor beta chains in this list originate from one sample, sequenced in a study of T-cell memory formation after mild COVID-19. TCRdb ran MiXCR on the 5' RACE reads and lists one entry per CDR3 protein. The sample records around 180,000 distinct CDR3 sequences, around 20% being singletons. Material: PBMCs or a T cell subset sorted from them (not recorded which). The receptors come from a man aged 18-30 years who had mild COVID-19 (a few samples of this study predate the infection). Cell type and time point are not known.

V usage is TRBV18 and J usage is TRBJ2-7, with D perhaps matching TRBD1 or TRBD2 (5 bases each). Germline CDR1 is KGHSH and CDR2 is LQKENI. This CDR3 has 14 residues. V gave up 4 bases and J gave up 2 bases, with 12 bases separating them. The CDR3 loop is CASSQLSGPYEQYV. CDR3 DNA: TGTGCCAGCTCACAACTCTCGGGGCCCTACGAGCAGTACGTC.

This clonotype came up a few times. V gene TRBV20-1 combines with J gene TRBJ2-5; D call uncertain. The V gene lost 8 bases and the J gene lost 2 bases, with 6 bases spanning the gap. From germline, CDR1 is DFQATT and CDR2 SNEGSKA (reference sequence). The CDR3 contains 10 residues. CDR3 in amino acids: CSSRQETQYF. CDR3 nucleotide sequence: TGCAGTTCAAGGCAAGAGACCCAGTACTTC.

The chain links TRBV7-6 to TRBJ2-3; no definite D call. Trimming took 5 bases from V and 2 from J, leaving 8 bases between them. The germline V gene has CDR1 SGHVS and CDR2 FNYEAQ. The length of the CDR3 is 13 residues. CDR3 in amino acids: CASSRVFTDTQYF. The CDR3 DNA reads as TGTGCCAGCAGCCGGGTCTTCACAGATACGCAGTATTTT.

This clonotype was seen only a few times. V is TRBV7-9 and J is TRBJ2-3; TRBD2 aligns across 9 bases. V shed 5 bases, J shed 3 bases, and the junction held 6 bases outside the gene matches. The CDR3 is made up of 15 amino acids. Germline CDR1 reads SEHNR; CDR2 reads FQNEAQ (reference sequence). CDR3 protein: CASSQSLAGTDTQYF. In nucleotides, the CDR3 is TGTGCCAGCAGCCAGTCCCTAGCGGGGACAGATACGCAGTATTTT.

The chain recombines TRBV20-1 with TRBJ2-7; 8 bases are a match to TRBD1. The CDR3 loop spans 14 amino acids. CDR1 is DFQATT, CDR2 SNEGSKA, per germline (reference sequence). V shed 6 bases and J 2 bases; nucleotides not matched to a gene: 9. Here the CDR3 reads CSATTGARAYEQYF. CDR3 DNA sequence: TGCAGTGCAACGACAGGGGCAAGGGCCTACGAGCAGTACTTC.

V and J are TRBV6-2 or TRBV6-3 and TRBJ1-5, with 11 bases fitting TRBD1. Trimming cost V 6 bases and J 9 bases; bases outside gene matches: 4. The CDR3 extends over 13 amino acids. Germline assignment: CDR1 MNHEY and CDR2 SVGEGT. The CDR3 here is CASRGTGGTPQHF. In DNA, the CDR3 is TGTGCCAGCAGGGGGACAGGGGGTACGCCCCAGCATTTT.

The table lists this clonotype with many counts. The chain links TRBV7-2 to TRBJ2-5; TRBD2 aligns across 7 bases. This CDR3 comprises 12 residues. Germline-derived CDR1 and CDR2 are SGHTA and FQGNSA. J was trimmed by 4 bases and V by 5 bases; bases with no gene match: 1. The CDR3 is CASSGGGETQYF. CDR3 bases: TGTGCCAGCAGCGGGGGGGGAGAGACCCAGTACTTC.

This clonotype was recorded at least ten times. The J gene is TRBJ2-1, the V gene TRBV3-1, with 7 bases matching TRBD2. The junction had 5 bases not matched to a gene; V was cut back by 4 bases and J by 8 bases. Looked up from germline, CDR1 is LGHDT and CDR2 is YNNKEL (reference sequence). The CDR3 has 13 amino acids. CDR3 sequence reads: CASSRGEGYEQFF. For the CDR3, the DNA is TGTGCCAGCAGCCGTGGGGAGGGTTATGAGCAGTTCTTC.

V is TRBV11-1 and J is TRBJ2-2; 12 bases are shared with TRBD1. Germline V gene data show CDR1 as SGHAT and CDR2 as FQDESV (reference sequence). V dropped 5 bases and J dropped 5; count of bases not matched to a gene: 9. There are 17 residues in the CDR3. This chain's CDR3 is CASSPGTGGWWTGELFF. The DNA for the CDR3 is TGTGCCAGCAGCCCCGGGACAGGGGGCTGGTGGACCGGGGAGCTGTTTTTT.

The V and J genes are TRBV5-6 and TRBJ1-6; tentatively, D is TRBD1 (5 bases). Germline lookup yields CDR1 SGHDT and CDR2 YYEEEE. V lost 3 bases, J lost 9 bases, and 13 bases lay in between. The CDR3 runs to 14 residues. The CDR3 DNA is TGTGCCAGCAGCTCGACAGACACATTTTCACCCCTCCACTTT. It encodes CASSSTDTFSPLHF.

This clonotype was counted only a few times. The rearrangement joins TRBV5-1 to TRBJ2-3, with 8 bases identical to TRBD2. Germline V gene sequence: CDR1 SGHRS, CDR2 YFSETQ. V lost 4 bases, J lost 4 bases, and 5 bases stayed unmatched. CDR3 length: 14 residues. This CDR3 is CASSPGLEADTQYF. In DNA, the CDR3 is TGCGCCAGCAGCCCGGGACTAGAGGCAGATACGCAGTATTTT.

This clonotype has a handful of counts. The chain carries TRBV12-3 or TRBV12-4 and TRBJ1-1; D may be TRBD1 (6 bases). The CDR3 totals 13 residues. Trimming left V 8 bases short and J 6 bases short, with 16 bases between. CDR3 in amino acids: CASALGGAAEAFF. The CDR3 DNA reads TGTGCCAGCGCCCTTGGGGGGGCGGCTGAAGCTTTCTTT.

The sample holds many counts of this clonotype. The chain joins TRBV12-3 or TRBV12-4 to TRBJ2-3; no reliable D call. The CDR3 sequence is 13 residues long. The germline V and J ends were trimmed by 2 bases and 3 bases, with 6 bases remaining between them. CDR3 DNA sequence: TGTGCCAGCAGTTTATCAGTTACAGATACGCAGTATTTT. Residues: CASSLSVTDTQYF.

Only a few counts were recorded for this clonotype. V usage is TRBV12-3 or TRBV12-4 and J usage is TRBJ1-6; 8 positions match TRBD1. Trimming cost V 6 bases and J 7 bases; bases outside gene matches: 11. The CDR3 length is 16 residues. This chain's CDR3 is CASSPQGAGRNSPLHF. CDR3 bases: TGTGCCAGCAGCCCCCAGGGGGCAGGCAGAAATTCACCCCTCCACTTT.

Points on this clonotype: Its ends do not fully match the called genes, so a read error is possible. The chain employs TRBV7-7 and TRBJ2-3, with TRBD2 matching 10 bases. The CDR3 is 14 residues long. Germline CDR1 is SSHAT and CDR2 is FNYEAQ (reference sequence). CDR3 in DNA: TGTGCTAGCAGCTTTAGCGGGGGGACAGATACGCAGTATTTT. Its protein is CASSFSGGTDTQYF. Full variable domain (remainder filled in from reference TRBV7-7 and TRBJ2-3): GAGVSQSPRYKVTKRGQDVTLRCDPISSHATLYWYQQALGQGPEFLTYFNYEAQPDKSGLPSDRFSAERPEGSISTLTIQRTEQRDSAMYRCASSFSGGTDTQYFGPGTRLTVL.

This chain uses TRBV7-8 with TRBJ2-6; 7 positions agree with TRBD2. Trimming took 5 bases from V and 4 from J; bases not matched to a gene: 5. CDR3 size: 15 residues. Germline lookup yields CDR1 SGHVS and CDR2 FQNEAQ. CDR3 in amino acids: CASSLGRAGANVLTF. The DNA for the CDR3 is TGTGCCAGCAGCCTGGGGAGGGCCGGGGCCAACGTCCTGACTTTC.

The chain combines TRBV5-1 with TRBJ2-7; D is perhaps TRBD2 (6 bases). Germline-derived CDR1 and CDR2 are SGHRS and YFSETQ. The ends were cut back, 0 bases at V and 6 bases at J, with 13 bases in the middle. The CDR3 is made up of 14 amino acids. CDR3 loop: CASSLENLGLEQYF. The CDR3 DNA sequence: TGCGCCAGCAGCTTGGAAAATTTGGGACTCGAGCAGTACTTC. The whole variable domain, remainder taken from reference TRBV5-1 and TRBJ2-7, is KAGVTQTPRYLIKTRGQQVTLSCSPISGHRSVSWYQQTPGQGLQFLFEYFSETQRNKGNFPGRFSGRQFSNSRSEMNVSTLELGDSALYLCASSLENLGLEQYFGPGTRLTVT.

This clonotype was seen only a few times. DNA for the CDR3: TGTGCCAGCAGCGTAGCTCCCTACAGCGAGGAGACCCAGTACTTC. It translates to CASSVAPYSEETQYF. The gene calls are TRBV9 and TRBJ2-5; D ambiguous. There are 15 residues in the CDR3. The V gene's germline CDR1 is SGDLS and CDR2 YYNGEE. Trimming shortened V by 0 bases and J by 5 bases, and 14 bases separated the two germline ends.

This clonotype was recorded a few times. The V call is TRBV5-1, the J call TRBJ2-5; either TRBD1 or TRBD2 may supply D (5 bases each). Germline V gene sequence: CDR1 SGHRS, CDR2 YFSETQ. The CDR3 runs to 15 residues. V lost 4 bases and J lost 0, with 13 bases in between. CDR3 nucleotide sequence: TGCGCCAGCAGCCCGGGGACGGCGTACCAAGAGACCCAGTACTTC. This gives the protein CASSPGTAYQETQYF. Drawing the rest from reference TRBV5-1 and TRBJ2-5, the complete variable domain is KAGVTQTPRYLIKTRGQQVTLSCSPISGHRSVSWYQQTPGQGLQFLFEYFSETQRNKGNFPGRFSGRQFSNSRSEMNVSTLELGDSALYLCASSPGTAYQETQYFGPGTRLLVL.

The chain joins TRBV29-1 to TRBJ1-1; a weak D match, TRBD1 (5 bases). Germline V gene sequence: CDR1 SQVTM, CDR2 ANQGSEA. The germline V and J ends were trimmed by 1 base and 4 bases, with 13 bases remaining between them. The CDR3 has 14 amino acids. This CDR3 is CSVEGLAGTTEAFF. The CDR3 bases are TGCAGCGTTGAAGGTCTGGCAGGGACCACTGAAGCTTTCTTT.

In its sample, this clonotype was seen a few times. The chain is built from TRBV20-1 and TRBJ2-1, with D perhaps assigned TRBD1 or TRBD2 (5 bases each). The CDR3 runs 14 residues. The V end was cut by 6 bases, the J end by 5 bases, with 17 bases between. Germline assignment: CDR1 DFQATT and CDR2 SNEGSKA (reference sequence). This CDR3 reads CSADRDRRNNEQFF. CDR3 nucleotides: TGCAGTGCCGACCGGGACCGTCGAAACAATGAGCAGTTCTTC.